The clone carrying this T cell receptor beta chain was recorded a few times. The target antigen is unknown. The data were taken from a study of T-cell reconstitution after alpha-beta-depleted transplantation in children. Study-wide results and limits: Expanded clones from the graft, numbering several hundred, reportedly supplied alpha-beta T cells about two months after transplant. Diversity and T-cell counts at one year after transplant derived mostly from new T cells. Surviving recipient T cells and thymic progenitors produced the high day-60 TCRbeta diversity seen in some patients.

The TCRbeta library was prepared with unique molecular identifiers. Each CDR3 protein is one row after TCRdb ran MiXCR on the PCR reads. The table has around 490,000 distinct CDR3 sequences, roughly 11% seen once. Germline V CDR1 and CDR2: SGHTA, FQGNSA. The CDR3 loop spans 15 amino acids. With 2 bases clipped from V and 3 bases from J, the junction kept 6 bases outside the gene matches. This TCR was sampled from a female patient aged 2-10 years who had a stem cell transplant for aplastic anemia, so the T cells may come from the graft donor. The V call is TRBV7-2, the J call TRBJ2-5; 7 bases align to TRBD2. The specimen was PBMCs, mostly from graft donor cells, collected 180 days after TCRalphabeta/CD19-depleted stem cell transplant. The CDR3 DNA sequence: TGTGCCAGCAGCTTAATGCCCGGACTAGAAGAGACCCAGTACTTC. It specifies CASSLMPGLEETQYF.